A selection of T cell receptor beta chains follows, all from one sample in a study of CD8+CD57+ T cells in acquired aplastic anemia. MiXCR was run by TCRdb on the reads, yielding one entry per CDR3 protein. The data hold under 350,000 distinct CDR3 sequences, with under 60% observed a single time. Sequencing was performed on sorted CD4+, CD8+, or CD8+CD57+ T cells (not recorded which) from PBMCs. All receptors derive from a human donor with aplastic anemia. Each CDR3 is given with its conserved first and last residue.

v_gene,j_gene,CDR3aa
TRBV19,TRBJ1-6,CASSATNNSPLHF
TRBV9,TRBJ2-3,CASSVAALHTDTQYF
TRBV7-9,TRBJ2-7,CASSFRGEQYF
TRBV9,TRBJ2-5,CASSAGTIQVETQYF
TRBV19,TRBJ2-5,CASSRGLEETQYF
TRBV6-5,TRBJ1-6,CASSQESRGSPLHF
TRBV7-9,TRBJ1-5,CASSLGGGQPQHF
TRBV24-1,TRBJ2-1,CATSDRRLAGGNEQFF
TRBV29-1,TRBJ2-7,CSVEDHATYEQYF
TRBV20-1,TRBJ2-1,CSASGTSGSYNEQFF
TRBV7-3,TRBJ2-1,CASSTGLAGGQFF
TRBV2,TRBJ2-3,CASSHREVVTDTQYF
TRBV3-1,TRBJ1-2,CASSRFGGRDYGYTF
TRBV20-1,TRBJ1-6,CSARWGQSYNSPLHF
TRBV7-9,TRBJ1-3,CASSSDNSGNTIYF
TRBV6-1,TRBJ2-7,CASSEGQGADYEQYF
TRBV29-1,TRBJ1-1,CSVGFGTEAFF
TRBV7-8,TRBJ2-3,CASSLVAGASTDTQYF
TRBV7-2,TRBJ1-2,CASSKDSFGYTF
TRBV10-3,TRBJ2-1,CAISISGAEQFF
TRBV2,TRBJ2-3,CASRLGADTQYF
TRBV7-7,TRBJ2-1,CASSARLEFDNEQFF
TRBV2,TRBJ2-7,CASSRGEGTRTGEQYF
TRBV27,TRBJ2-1,CASSLFGIAYNEQFF
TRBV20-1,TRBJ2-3,CSATSGGATDTQYF
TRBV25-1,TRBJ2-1,CASSQNEQFF
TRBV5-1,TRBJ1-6,CASHKSGMNNSPLHF
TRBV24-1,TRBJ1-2,CATSDPRTEINYGYTF
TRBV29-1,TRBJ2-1,CSATLAGVYNEQFF
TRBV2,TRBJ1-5,CASGSNQPQHF
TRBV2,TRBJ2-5,CASKGTSGVQETQYF
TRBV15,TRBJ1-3,CATSRDSTFGNTIYF
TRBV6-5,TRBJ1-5,CASSKRSSLSNQPQHF
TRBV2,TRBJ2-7,CASSRGTGLGEQYF
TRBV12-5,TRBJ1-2,CASGLVIRGQGLLGYGYTF
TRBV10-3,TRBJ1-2,CAISELGLAGDRGYTF
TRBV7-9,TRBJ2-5,CASRGLAGKYQETQYF
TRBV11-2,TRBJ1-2,CASSLGAGLGYTF
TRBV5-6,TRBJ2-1,CASSTTGDEQFF
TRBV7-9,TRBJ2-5,CASRPPTGQPQQETQYF
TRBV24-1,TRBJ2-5,CATQGAGETQYF
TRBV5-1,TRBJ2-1,CASSFGDSQHNEQFF
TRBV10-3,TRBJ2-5,CASGQGGETQYF
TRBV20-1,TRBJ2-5,CSAITGGQETQYF
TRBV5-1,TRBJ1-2,CASRDGDRGQVNYGYTF